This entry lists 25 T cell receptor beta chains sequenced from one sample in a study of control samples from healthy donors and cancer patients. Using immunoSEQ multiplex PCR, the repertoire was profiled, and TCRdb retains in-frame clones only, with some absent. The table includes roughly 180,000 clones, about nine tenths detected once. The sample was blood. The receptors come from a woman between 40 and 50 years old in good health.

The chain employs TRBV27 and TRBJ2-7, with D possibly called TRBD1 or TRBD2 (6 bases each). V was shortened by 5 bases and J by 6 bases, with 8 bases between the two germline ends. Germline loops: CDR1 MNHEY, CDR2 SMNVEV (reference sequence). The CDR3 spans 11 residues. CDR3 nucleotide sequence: TGTGCCAGCAGTGGAGGGGGCGAGCAGTACTTC. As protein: CASSGGGEQYF.

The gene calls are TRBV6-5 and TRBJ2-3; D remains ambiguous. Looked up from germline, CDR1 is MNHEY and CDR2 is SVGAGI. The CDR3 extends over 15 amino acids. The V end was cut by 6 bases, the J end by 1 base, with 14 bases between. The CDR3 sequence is CASSLHVYGTDTQYF. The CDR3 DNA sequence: TGTGCCAGCAGCCTGCACGTCTACGGCACAGATACGCAGTATTTT.

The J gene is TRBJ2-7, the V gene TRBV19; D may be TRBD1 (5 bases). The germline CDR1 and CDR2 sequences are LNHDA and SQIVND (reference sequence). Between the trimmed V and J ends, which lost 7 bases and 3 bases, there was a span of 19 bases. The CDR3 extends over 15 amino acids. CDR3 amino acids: CASKKALGAHYEQYF. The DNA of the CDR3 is TGTGCCAGTAAGAAGGCTTTAGGGGCTCACTACGAGCAGTACTTC.

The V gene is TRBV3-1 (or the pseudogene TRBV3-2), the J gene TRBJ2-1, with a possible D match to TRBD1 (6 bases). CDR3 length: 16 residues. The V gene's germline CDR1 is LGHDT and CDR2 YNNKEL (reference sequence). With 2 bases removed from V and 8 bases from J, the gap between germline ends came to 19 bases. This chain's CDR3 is CASSQWGLVVSDEQFF. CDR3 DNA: TGTGCCAGCAGCCAATGGGGGCTCGTCGTGAGCGATGAGCAGTTCTTC.

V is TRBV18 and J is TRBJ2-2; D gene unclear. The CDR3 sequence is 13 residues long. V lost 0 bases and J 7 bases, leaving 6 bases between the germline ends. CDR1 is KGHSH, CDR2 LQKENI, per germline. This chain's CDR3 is CASSPPLIGELFF. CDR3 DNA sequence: TGTGCCAGCTCACCACCGCTGATCGGGGAGCTGTTTTTT.

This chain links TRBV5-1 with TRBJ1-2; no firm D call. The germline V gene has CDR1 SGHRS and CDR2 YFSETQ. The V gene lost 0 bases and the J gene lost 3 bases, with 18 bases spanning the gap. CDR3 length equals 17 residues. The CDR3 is CASSLAIGWAGDYGYTF. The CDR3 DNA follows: TGCGCCAGCAGCTTGGCCATTGGGTGGGCCGGGGACTATGGCTACACCTTC. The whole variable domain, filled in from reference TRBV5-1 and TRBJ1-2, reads KAGVTQTPRYLIKTRGQQVTLSCSPISGHRSVSWYQQTPGQGLQFLFEYFSETQRNKGNFPGRFSGRQFSNSRSEMNVSTLELGDSALYLCASSLAIGWAGDYGYTFGSGTRLTVV.

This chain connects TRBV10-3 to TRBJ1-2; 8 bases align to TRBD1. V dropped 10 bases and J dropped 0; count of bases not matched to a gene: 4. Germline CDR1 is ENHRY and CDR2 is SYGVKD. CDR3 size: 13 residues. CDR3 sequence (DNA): TGTGCCACAGGGACAGGTCCTAACTATGGCTACACCTTC. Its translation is CATGTGPNYGYTF.

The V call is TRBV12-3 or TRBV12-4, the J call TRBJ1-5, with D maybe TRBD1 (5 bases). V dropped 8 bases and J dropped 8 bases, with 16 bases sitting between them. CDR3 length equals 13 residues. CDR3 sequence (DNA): TGTGCCAGCGGGGTAAGCAGGGAAGAGCCCCAGCATTTT. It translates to CASGVSREEPQHF.

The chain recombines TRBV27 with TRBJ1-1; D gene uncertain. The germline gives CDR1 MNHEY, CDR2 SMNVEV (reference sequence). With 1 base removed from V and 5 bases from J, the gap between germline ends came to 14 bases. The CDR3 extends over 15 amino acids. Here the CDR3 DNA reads TGTGCCAGCAGTTTATGGGGAGGGAGTTATACTGAAGCTTTCTTT. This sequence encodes CASSLWGGSYTEAFF.

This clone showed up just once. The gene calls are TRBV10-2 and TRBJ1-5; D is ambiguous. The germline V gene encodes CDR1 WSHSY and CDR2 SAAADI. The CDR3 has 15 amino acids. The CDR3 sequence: CATQQAGVSNQPQHF. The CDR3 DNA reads TGCGCTACCCAGCAAGCCGGGGTTAGCAATCAGCCCCAGCATTTT.

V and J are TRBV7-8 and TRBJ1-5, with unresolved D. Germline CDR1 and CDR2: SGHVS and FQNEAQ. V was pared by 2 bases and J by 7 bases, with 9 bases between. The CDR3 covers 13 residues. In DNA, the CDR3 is TGTGCCAGCAGCTTAATGCAGGAACAGCCCCAGCATTTT. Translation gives CASSLMQEQPQHF.

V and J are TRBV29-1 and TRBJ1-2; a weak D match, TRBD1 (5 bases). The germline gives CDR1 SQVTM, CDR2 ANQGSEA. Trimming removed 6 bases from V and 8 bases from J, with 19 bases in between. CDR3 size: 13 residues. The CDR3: CSVQSGGWEGYTF. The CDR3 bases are TGCAGCGTCCAAAGTGGGGGATGGGAGGGCTACACCTTC.

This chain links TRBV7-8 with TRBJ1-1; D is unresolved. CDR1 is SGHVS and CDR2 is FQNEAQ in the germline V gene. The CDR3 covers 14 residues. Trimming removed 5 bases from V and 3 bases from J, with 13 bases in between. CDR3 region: CASSLMLGDTEAFF. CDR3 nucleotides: TGTGCCAGCAGCCTGATGTTAGGCGACACTGAAGCTTTCTTT.

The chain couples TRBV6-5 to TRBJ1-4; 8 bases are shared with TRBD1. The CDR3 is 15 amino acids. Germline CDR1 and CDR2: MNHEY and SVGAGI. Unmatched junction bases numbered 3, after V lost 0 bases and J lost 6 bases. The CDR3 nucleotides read TGTGCCAGCAGTTACTCCGGGACAGGTGATGAAAAACTGTTTTTT. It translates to CASSYSGTGDEKLFF.

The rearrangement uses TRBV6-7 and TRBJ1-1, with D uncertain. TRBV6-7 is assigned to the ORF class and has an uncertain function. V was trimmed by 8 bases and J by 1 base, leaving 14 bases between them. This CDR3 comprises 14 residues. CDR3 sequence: CASSTRETNTEAFF. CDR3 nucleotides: TGTGCCAGCTCGACAAGGGAGACGAACACTGAAGCTTTCTTT.

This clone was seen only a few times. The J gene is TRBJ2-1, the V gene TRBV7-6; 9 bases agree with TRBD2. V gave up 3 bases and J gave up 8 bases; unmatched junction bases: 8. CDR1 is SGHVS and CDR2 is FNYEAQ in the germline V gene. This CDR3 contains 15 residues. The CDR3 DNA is TGTGCCAGCAGCTTCATAGCGGGGGCCGAGGATGAGCAGTTCTTC. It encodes CASSFIAGAEDEQFF.

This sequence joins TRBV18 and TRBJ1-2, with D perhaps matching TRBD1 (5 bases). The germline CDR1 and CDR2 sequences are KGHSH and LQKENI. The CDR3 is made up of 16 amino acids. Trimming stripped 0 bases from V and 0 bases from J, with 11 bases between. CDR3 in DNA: TGTGCCAGCTCACCACCGGCAGGGAGAGCTAACTATGGCTACACCTTC. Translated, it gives CASSPPAGRANYGYTF.

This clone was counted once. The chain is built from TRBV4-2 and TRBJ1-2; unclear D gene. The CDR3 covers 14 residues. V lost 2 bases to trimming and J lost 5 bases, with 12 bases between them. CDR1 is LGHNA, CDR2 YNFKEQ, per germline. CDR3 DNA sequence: TGTGCCAGCAGCCAACCCTCGGAGTTTTATGGCTACACCTTC. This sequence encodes CASSQPSEFYGYTF.

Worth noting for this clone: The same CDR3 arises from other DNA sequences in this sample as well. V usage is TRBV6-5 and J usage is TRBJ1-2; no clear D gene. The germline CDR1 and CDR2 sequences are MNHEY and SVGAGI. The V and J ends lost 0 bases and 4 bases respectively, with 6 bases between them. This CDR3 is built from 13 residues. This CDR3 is CASSYSGGYGYTF. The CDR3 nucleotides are TGTGCCAGCAGTTACTCGGGCGGCTATGGCTACACCTTC.

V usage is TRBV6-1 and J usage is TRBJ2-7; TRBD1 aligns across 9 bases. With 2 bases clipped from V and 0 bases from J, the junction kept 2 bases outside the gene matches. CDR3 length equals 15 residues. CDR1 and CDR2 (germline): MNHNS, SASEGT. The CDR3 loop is CASSESTGGSYEQYF. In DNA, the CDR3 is TGTGCCAGCAGTGAATCGACAGGGGGCTCCTACGAGCAGTACTTC.

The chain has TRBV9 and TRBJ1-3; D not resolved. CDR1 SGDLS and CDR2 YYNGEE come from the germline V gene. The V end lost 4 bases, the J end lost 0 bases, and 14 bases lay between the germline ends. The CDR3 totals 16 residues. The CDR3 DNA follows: TGTGCCAGCAGCCTTGGCTGGGCGGCCTCTGGAAACACCATATATTTT. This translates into CASSLGWAASGNTIYF. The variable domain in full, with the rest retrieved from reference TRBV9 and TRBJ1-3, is DSGVTQTPKHLITATGQRVTLRCSPRSGDLSVYWYQQSLDQGLQFLIQYYNGEERAKGNILERFSAQQFPDLHSELNLSSLELGDSALYFCASSLGWAASGNTIYFGEGSWLTVV.

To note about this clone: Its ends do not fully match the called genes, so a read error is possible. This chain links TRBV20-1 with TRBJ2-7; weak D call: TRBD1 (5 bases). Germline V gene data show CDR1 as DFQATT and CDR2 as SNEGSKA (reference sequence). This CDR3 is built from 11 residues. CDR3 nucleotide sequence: TGCAGTGCTAGGCAAGGGGCGACCTCTTTATTC. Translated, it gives CSARQGATSLF.

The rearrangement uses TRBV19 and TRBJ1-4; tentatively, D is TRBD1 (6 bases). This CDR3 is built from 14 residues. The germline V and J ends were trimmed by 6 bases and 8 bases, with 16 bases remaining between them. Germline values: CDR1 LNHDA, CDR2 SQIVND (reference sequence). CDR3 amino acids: CASSPGAGSEKLFF. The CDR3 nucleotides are TGTGCCAGTAGCCCGGGGGCGGGCTCCGAAAAACTGTTTTTT.

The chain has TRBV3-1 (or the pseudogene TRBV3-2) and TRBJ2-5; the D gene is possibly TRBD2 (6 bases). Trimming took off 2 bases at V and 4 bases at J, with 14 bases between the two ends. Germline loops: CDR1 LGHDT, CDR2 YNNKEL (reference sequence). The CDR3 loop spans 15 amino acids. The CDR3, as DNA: TGTGCCAGCAGCCAACCAGCGGGCGCGGGAGAGACCCAGTACTTC. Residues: CASSQPAGAGETQYF.

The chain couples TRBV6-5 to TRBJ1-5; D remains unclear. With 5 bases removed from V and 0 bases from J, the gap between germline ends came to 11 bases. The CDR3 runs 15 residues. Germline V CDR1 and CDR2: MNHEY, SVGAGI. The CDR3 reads CASSPEWSSNQPQHF. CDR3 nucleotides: TGTGCCAGCAGTCCGGAGTGGAGTAGCAATCAGCCCCAGCATTTT.